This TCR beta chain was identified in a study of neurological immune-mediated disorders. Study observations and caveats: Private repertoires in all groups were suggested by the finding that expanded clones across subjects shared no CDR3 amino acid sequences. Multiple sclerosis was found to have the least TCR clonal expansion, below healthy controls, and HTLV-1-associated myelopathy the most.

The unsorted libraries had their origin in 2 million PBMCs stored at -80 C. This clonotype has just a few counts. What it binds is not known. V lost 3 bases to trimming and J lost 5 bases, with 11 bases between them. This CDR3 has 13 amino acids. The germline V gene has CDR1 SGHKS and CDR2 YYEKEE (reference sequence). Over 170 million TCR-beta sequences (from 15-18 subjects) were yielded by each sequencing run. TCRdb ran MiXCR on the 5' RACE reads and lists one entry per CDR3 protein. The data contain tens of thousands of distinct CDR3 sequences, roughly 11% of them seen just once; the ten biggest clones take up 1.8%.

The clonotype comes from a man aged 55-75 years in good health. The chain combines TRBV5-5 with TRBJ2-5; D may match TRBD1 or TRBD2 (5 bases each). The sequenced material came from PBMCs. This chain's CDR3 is CASSSRGPETQYF. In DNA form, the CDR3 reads TGTGCCAGCAGCTCCCGGGGACCCGAGACCCAGTACTTC.